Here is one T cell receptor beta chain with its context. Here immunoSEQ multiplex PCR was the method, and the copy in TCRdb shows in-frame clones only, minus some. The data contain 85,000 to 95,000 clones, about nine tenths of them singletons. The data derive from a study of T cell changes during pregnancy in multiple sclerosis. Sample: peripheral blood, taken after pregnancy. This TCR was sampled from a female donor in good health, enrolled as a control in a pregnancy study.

Written as DNA, the CDR3 is TGCGCCAGCAGCCAAGGACAGATTGGGACTAACTATGGCTACACCTTC. It specifies CASSQGQIGTNYGYTF. This chain connects TRBV4-3 to TRBJ1-2; possible D gene TRBD1, 5 bases. Germline CDR1 and CDR2: LGHNA and YSLEER. The CDR3 consists of 16 residues. Trimming took off 1 base at V and 0 bases at J, with 12 bases between the two ends.